This section outlines one TCR beta chain sequence together with its context. This specimen belongs to a study of blood T cell repertoires in COVID-19. Looking at the study overall: T cells, B-cell-depleted T cells, or PBMCs supplied cDNA or gDNA.

Seattle patients were enrolled during active infection and followed longitudinally. As processed by the authors: Amplified reference gene primers provided the basis for estimating nucleated cell counts. The assay was immunoSEQ multiplex PCR, and TCRdb's table has in-frame clones only and misses some. V and J calls plus clone size are reproduced from that table; the DNA served to infer D and trimming. The repertoire holds hundreds of thousands of clones, with 86% as singletons. From germline, CDR1 is SGHDT and CDR2 YYEEEE. J gave up 7 bases and V 3 bases, and 8 bases lay outside the gene matches. The CDR3 extends over 14 amino acids.

Material for sequencing was peripheral blood. The TCR comes from a woman older than 75 with COVID-19, enrolled during active disease. The gene calls are TRBV5-6 and TRBJ2-7, with 9 bases lining up with TRBD1. CDR3 sequence: CASSWTGDTGEQYF. The CDR3 coding sequence is TGTGCCAGCAGCTGGACAGGGGATACGGGAGAGCAGTACTTC. Full variable domain (rest looked up from reference TRBV5-6 and TRBJ2-7): DAGVTQSPTHLIKTRGQQVTLRCSPKSGHDTVSWYQQALGQGPQFIFQYYEEEERQRGNFPDRFSGHQFPNYSSELNVNALLLGDSALYLCASSWTGDTGEQYFGPGTRLTVT.